These 23 T cell receptor beta chains share one sample of origin, sequenced in a study of T cell repertoires in cytomegalovirus infection. Antigen specificity for these receptors is unknown. TCRdb itself ran the reads through MiXCR, one entry per CDR3 protein. The sample holds about 310,000 distinct CDR3 sequences, 20% to 25% seen once. The sequencing used cultured PBMCs, collected from culture after CMV antigen stimulation. Receptors originate from a human donor in good health (CMV status not recorded). Some clones in this sample may be carry-over from other donors' samples.

This chain joins TRBV7-3 and TRBJ2-7; the D is unclear. The germline gives CDR1 SGHTA, CDR2 FQGTGA. V shed 1 base and J shed 6 bases, with 10 bases lying between them. The CDR3 sequence is 13 residues long. Here the CDR3 reads CASSLIHPSEQYF. As DNA, the CDR3 is TGTGCCAGCAGCTTAATCCACCCGAGCGAGCAGTACTTC. Drawing the rest from reference TRBV7-3 and TRBJ2-7, the complete variable domain is GAGVSQTPSNKVTEKGKYVELRCDPISGHTALYWYRQSLGQGPEFLIYFQGTGAADDSGLPNDRFFAVRPEGSVSTLKIQRTERGDSAVYLCASSLIHPSEQYFGPGTRLTVT.

The rearrangement links TRBV19 to TRBJ1-5; D remains ambiguous. The V and J ends lost 4 bases and 4 bases respectively, with 11 bases between them. The CDR3 has 14 amino acids. Germline V CDR1 and CDR2: LNHDA, SQIVND (reference sequence). The CDR3 loop is CASSTGTDNQPQHF. CDR3 nucleotide sequence: TGTGCCAGTAGTACGGGAACAGATAATCAGCCCCAGCATTTT.

The chain carries TRBV19 and TRBJ1-1; D call uncertain. V shed 0 bases and J shed 2 bases, with 7 bases lying between them. The germline gives CDR1 LNHDA, CDR2 SQIVND (reference sequence). There are 14 residues in the CDR3. The CDR3 coding sequence is TGTGCCAGTAGTATAGAGTCCAGCAACACTGAAGCTTTCTTT. Its protein is CASSIESSNTEAFF.

The J gene is TRBJ2-3, the V gene TRBV20-1, with 7 bases that match TRBD1. There are 14 residues in the CDR3. V shed 4 bases, J shed 4 bases, and the junction held 8 bases outside the gene matches. CDR1 and CDR2 from the germline V gene are DFQATT and SNEGSKA (reference sequence). Written as DNA, the CDR3 is TGCAGTGCTACTACAGGGGAAGGGGCAGATACGCAGTATTTT. Its translation: CSATTGEGADTQYF.

This rearrangement joins TRBV11-2 to TRBJ2-2; D perhaps matches TRBD2 (5 bases). V lost 9 bases and J lost 0, with 14 bases in between. The CDR3 totals 15 residues. Germline CDR1 reads SGHAT; CDR2 reads FQNNGV. Written as DNA, the CDR3 is TGTGCCAGTCTTGAGGGCGGTTCGAACACCGGGGAGCTGTTTTTT. This codes for CASLEGGSNTGELFF.

The chain uses TRBV11-2 and TRBJ2-3; 7 nucleotides agree with TRBD2. The V segment lost 3 bases and the J segment 4 bases; nucleotides outside the gene matches: 4. The CDR3 spans 14 residues. Germline CDR1 SGHAT, CDR2 FQNNGV. CDR3 coding DNA: TGTGCCAGCAGCTTGGCGGCGGGAGCAGATACGCAGTATTTT. Protein sequence: CASSLAAGADTQYF.

This sequence joins TRBV12-3 or TRBV12-4 and TRBJ2-7; D ambiguous. V was pared by 3 bases and J by 0 bases, with 9 bases between. This CDR3 has 14 residues. The CDR3 DNA sequence: TGTGCCAGCAGTTTGCGCAGAAGCTCCTACGAGCAGTACTTC. Translating gives CASSLRRSSYEQYF.

The chain employs TRBV28 and TRBJ2-3, with 10 bases aligning to TRBD2. V dropped 5 bases and J dropped 0; count of bases not matched to a gene: 17. The CDR3 is made up of 20 amino acids. The germline V gene encodes CDR1 MDHEN and CDR2 SYDVKM. CDR3 protein: CASSLPTSGRRVYSTDTQYF. In DNA form, the CDR3 reads TGTGCCAGCAGTCTCCCGACTAGCGGGCGTCGGGTCTATAGCACAGATACGCAGTATTTT.

There are a few counts of this clonotype. This chain uses TRBV5-6 with TRBJ2-5, with 8 bases lining up with TRBD2. J lost 2 bases, V lost 6 bases, and 9 bases had no gene match. This CDR3 contains 15 residues. Germline lookup yields CDR1 SGHDT and CDR2 YYEEEE. The CDR3 DNA is TGTGCCAGCACCTCAGCGGGAGTGGGGCAAGAGACCCAGTACTTC. Encoded protein: CASTSAGVGQETQYF.

This clonotype was counted only a few times. The rearrangement links TRBV7-2 to TRBJ2-5, with D possibly being TRBD2 (6 bases). Germline loops: CDR1 SGHTA, CDR2 FQGNSA. The V end was cut by 2 bases, the J end by 4 bases, with 11 bases between. This CDR3 comprises 14 residues. This CDR3 is CASSLSTSLETQYF. In DNA, the CDR3 is TGTGCCAGCAGCTTAAGTACTAGCTTAGAGACCCAGTACTTC.

The chain recombines TRBV24-1 with TRBJ2-6, with TRBD1 matching 7 bases. Germline assignment: CDR1 KGHDR and CDR2 SFDVKD. The junction had 2 bases not matched to a gene; V was cut back by 4 bases and J by 0 bases. The CDR3 is made up of 16 amino acids. CDR3 region: CATSDRGSSGANVLTF. Here the CDR3 DNA reads TGTGCCACCAGTGACAGGGGGAGCTCTGGGGCCAACGTCCTGACTTTC.

This clonotype was found a few times. J is TRBJ1-4 and V is TRBV12-3 or TRBV12-4, with 10 bases fitting TRBD1. V was clipped by 5 bases and J by 0 bases; unmatched bases: 15. The length of the CDR3 is 20 residues. This CDR3 reads CASSPYNPGQGSTTNEKLFF. The CDR3 DNA follows: TGTGCCAGCAGTCCATACAATCCGGGACAGGGGTCTACAACTAATGAAAAACTGTTTTTT.

The chain joins TRBV20-1 to TRBJ1-1, with D unclear. Germline V gives CDR1 DFQATT, CDR2 SNEGSKA (reference sequence). This CDR3 is 12 amino acids long. Trimming pared 6 bases from V and 6 bases from J, leaving 14 bases between. This CDR3 reads CSAGSGYAEAFF. DNA for the CDR3: TGCAGTGCGGGTTCAGGTTATGCTGAAGCTTTCTTT.

The chain employs TRBV19 and TRBJ1-1; tentative D call: TRBD1 (5 bases). Looked up from germline, CDR1 is LNHDA and CDR2 is SQIVND (reference sequence). This CDR3 contains 15 residues. V was trimmed by 7 bases and J by 1 base, leaving 16 bases between them. The CDR3 DNA is TGTGCCAGTATCCCTATCGGGGCGACGAACACTGAAGCTTTCTTT. Translated: CASIPIGATNTEAFF. Complete variable domain (other parts from reference TRBV19 and TRBJ1-1): DGGITQSPKYLFRKEGQNVTLSCEQNLNHDAMYWYRQDPGQGLRLIYYSQIVNDFQKGDIAEGYSVSREKKESFPLTVTSAQKNPTAFYLCASIPIGATNTEAFFGQGTRLTVV.

This chain joins TRBV6-5 and TRBJ2-6; the D gene could be TRBD1 or TRBD2 (5 bases each). Germline V gene sequence: CDR1 MNHEY, CDR2 SVGAGI. Deletions cut 6 bases from V and 3 bases from J, with 18 bases between. This CDR3 comprises 17 residues. CDR3 bases: TGTGCCAGCAGCCCGACGGGGACGAACATTGGGGCCAACGTCCTGACTTTC. Its translation: CASSPTGTNIGANVLTF.

This clonotype was counted only a few times. The genes are TRBV6-2 or TRBV6-3 and TRBJ1-5; D gene ambiguous. The ends were cut back, 5 bases at V and 1 base at J, with 6 bases in the middle. The CDR3 runs 13 residues. Germline loops: CDR1 MNHEY, CDR2 SVGEGT. CDR3: CASSVMSNQPQHF. Written as DNA, the CDR3 is TGTGCCAGCAGTGTCATGAGCAATCAGCCCCAGCATTTT.

The chain couples TRBV12-3 or TRBV12-4 to TRBJ2-1; 13 bases line up with TRBD2. V gave up 6 bases and J gave up 3 bases; unmatched junction bases: 2. The length of the CDR3 is 15 residues. CDR3: CASSWTSGGYNEQFF. The CDR3, as DNA: TGTGCCAGCAGCTGGACTAGCGGGGGCTACAATGAGCAGTTCTTC.

This clonotype was picked up a small number of times. This chain joins TRBV19 and TRBJ2-7; 7 bases are shared with TRBD2. CDR3 length: 20 amino acids. Germline V gene lookup returns CDR1 LNHDA and CDR2 SQIVND (reference sequence). V was clipped by 7 bases and J by 1 base; unmatched bases: 25. This chain's CDR3 is CASMSITGWGGSQNSYEQYV. The CDR3 nucleotides read TGTGCCAGTATGTCAATCACTGGGTGGGGGGGGTCCCAGAATTCCTACGAGCAGTACGTC.

The rearrangement joins TRBV5-4 to TRBJ2-5; 7 positions agree with TRBD2. J lost 2 bases, V lost 0 bases, and 7 bases had no gene match. Germline V gene lookup returns CDR1 SGHNT and CDR2 YYREEE (reference sequence). The CDR3 is 16 amino acids. CDR3 sequence (DNA): TGTGCCAGCAGCTTGGATTGGTCTAGCGGACAAGAGACCCAGTACTTC. It is translated as CASSLDWSSGQETQYF.

This clonotype came up many times. This chain uses TRBV5-4 with TRBJ1-2; D remains unclear. Germline V CDR1 and CDR2: SGHNT, YYREEE (reference sequence). The V and J ends lost 6 bases and 4 bases respectively, with 13 bases between them. There are 13 residues in the CDR3. This chain's CDR3 is CASNEGEGYGYTF. In nucleotides, the CDR3 is TGTGCCAGCAACGAGGGAGAAGGCTATGGCTACACCTTC.

The chain couples TRBV27 to TRBJ1-1, with 7 bases matching TRBD1. The J segment lost 9 bases and the V segment lost 5 bases, leaving 12 bases of the junction unmatched. The V gene's germline CDR1 is MNHEY and CDR2 SMNVEV (reference sequence). This CDR3 region has 14 residues. CDR3 protein: CASSPPGQWAKAFF. The CDR3 coding sequence is TGTGCCAGCAGTCCCCCGGGACAGTGGGCTAAAGCTTTCTTT.

The chain has TRBV11-3 and TRBJ1-1; D may be TRBD1 (6 bases). Germline V gives CDR1 SGHNT, CDR2 YENEEA. The V and J ends lost 1 base and 0 bases respectively, with 9 bases between them. The CDR3 spans 15 residues. The DNA for the CDR3 is TGTGCCAGCAGCTTAGGGGGGGACATGAACACTGAAGCTTTCTTT. Amino acid sequence: CASSLGGDMNTEAFF.

This clonotype was detected ten times or more. The CDR3 here is CASSLYMRGANTGELFF. As DNA, the CDR3 is TGTGCCAGCAGTTTATATATGCGAGGGGCGAACACCGGGGAGCTGTTTTTT. The chain uses TRBV27 and TRBJ2-2; D might be TRBD1 or TRBD2, each matching 5 bases. Trimming took off 1 base at V and 0 bases at J, with 12 bases between the two ends. The CDR3 is made up of 17 amino acids. Germline assignment: CDR1 MNHEY and CDR2 SMNVEV (reference sequence).